The rows below give T cell receptor beta chains drawn from one sample of a study of blood T cell repertoires in COVID-19. Profiling relied on immunoSEQ multiplex PCR, and the TCRdb table lists in-frame clones only, not all of them. The sample records about 180,000 clones, roughly 84% being singletons. The specimen sequenced was peripheral blood. The receptors shown here come from a woman older than 75 with active or convalescent COVID-19. Each CDR3 is given with its conserved first and last residue. Fields, in order: clone size, V gene, J gene, D gene, CDR3 DNA, CDR3 protein. D genes are given only for firm matches. Not all rows give a size; the values are once, few, many and, for expanded clones, a class.

-	TRBV7-2	TRBJ1-1	TRBD1	TGTGCCAGCAGTTTGAGACAGGGTGGTGAAGCTTTCTTT	CASSLRQGGEAFF
-	TRBV5-4	TRBJ2-1	TRBD2	TGTGCCAGCAGCTGGGGACTAGCGGGAGCCGATGAGCAGTTCTTC	CASSWGLAGADEQFF
-	TRBV6-5	TRBJ2-5	-	TGTGCCAGCAGTCGCCAGACTACCTTGTTGGAGACCCAGTACTTC	CASSRQTTLLETQYF
-	TRBV4-1	TRBJ1-5	-	TGCGCCAGCAGCCAAGGACGGGTAAATCAGCCCCAGCATTTT	CASSQGRVNQPQHF
-	TRBV9	TRBJ1-4	TRBD1	TGTGCCAGCAGCGCCGGGACAGGGGGCGGTTCTAATGAAAAACTGTTTTTT	CASSAGTGGGSNEKLFF
-	TRBV18	TRBJ2-6	TRBD1	TGTGCCAGCTCACAAACGACAGGGGAGCGGTCTGGGGCCAACGTCCTGACTTTC	CASSQTTGERSGANVLTF
few	TRBV6-6	TRBJ1-1	-	TGTGCCAGCAGTTACCGGTACACTGAAGCTTTCTTT	CASSYRYTEAFF
-	TRBV19	TRBJ2-7	TRBD1	TGTGCCAGTTCCCGGACAGGGGGCTCCTACGAGCAGTACTTC	CASSRTGGSYEQYF
-	TRBV19	TRBJ1-5	-	TGTGCCAGTAGTATTGACAAAAATCAGCCCCAGCATTTT	CASSIDKNQPQHF
-	TRBV27	TRBJ1-1	-	TGTGCCAGCAGTGGGTGGGCCCCCGACACCGGCGACACTGAAGCTTTCTTT	CASSGWAPDTGDTEAFF
-	TRBV24-1	TRBJ2-1	TRBD2	TGTGCCACCAGTGATATAGCGGGAGGGCCACCCCATGAGCAGTTCTTC	CATSDIAGGPPHEQFF
-	TRBV20-1	TRBJ1-2	-	TGCAGTGCTAGACAGGGTGAAGGCTACACCTTC	CSARQGEGYTF
-	TRBV7-8	TRBJ2-7	TRBD2	TGTGCCAGCAGCGGTTCTTATAGCGGGGAAGTTTACGAGCAGTACTTC	CASSGSYSGEVYEQYF
-	TRBV30	TRBJ1-1	TRBD1	TGTGCCTGGAGTAAACAGGGGGCGACTGAAGCTTTCTTT	CAWSKQGATEAFF
-	TRBV11-2	TRBJ2-1	-	TGTGCCAGCAGCTTAGGTGCTGGGAGCCTAGGGGAGCAGTTCTTC	CASSLGAGSLGEQFF
-	TRBV9	TRBJ2-3	-	TGTGCCAGCAGCGATAGTCCTAGCGATACGCAGTATTTT	CASSDSPSDTQYF
-	TRBV19	TRBJ1-1	TRBD1	TGTGCCAGTATCCGACAGGGGATGAACACTGAAGCTTTCTTT	CASIRQGMNTEAFF
-	TRBV19	TRBJ2-1	TRBD1	TGTGCCAGTAGTGTGACAGGGGGCATTAATGAGCAGTTCTTC	CASSVTGGINEQFF
-	TRBV5-1	TRBJ1-1	-	TGCGCCAGCAGCTTATCCGGGATGAACACTGAAGCTTTCTTT	CASSLSGMNTEAFF
few	TRBV4-2	TRBJ2-5	-	TGTGCCAGCAGCCTTAGCTGGTCCCAGGGTTCACAAGAGACCCAGTACTTC	CASSLSWSQGSQETQYF
-	TRBV4-1	TRBJ2-2	-	TGCGCCAGCAGCCACGATAGGGGGACGAGGACCGGGGAGCTGTTTTTT	CASSHDRGTRTGELFF
-	TRBV30	TRBJ2-5	TRBD1	TGTGCCCTGGGCGGACCCCCGACAGGGCCCCAAGAGACCCAGTACTTC	CALGGPPTGPQETQYF
-	TRBV15	TRBJ2-4	TRBD1	TGTGCCACCAGCAGAGATCGAGGGGGCCCCGTGGACTTC	CATSRDRGGPVDF
once	TRBV5-5	TRBJ1-3	-	TGTGCCAGCAGCTCTACAGGGCCTTCTGGAAACACCATATATTTT	CASSSTGPSGNTIYF
-	TRBV6-5	TRBJ1-5	-	TGTGCCAGCAGTCCTAATCAGCCCCAGCATTTT	CASSPNQPQHF
-	TRBV3-1/TRBV3-2	TRBJ2-3	TRBD1	TGTGCCAGCAGCCTCCGGACAGGCAACACAGATACGCAGTATTTT	CASSLRTGNTDTQYF
once	TRBV19	TRBJ1-1	-	TGTGCCAGTAGTACCGGGGGAGGGGGGACTGAAGCTTTCTTT	CASSTGGGGTEAFF
-	TRBV3-1/TRBV3-2	TRBJ2-2	TRBD2	TGTGCCAGCAGCCGGACTAGCGGGAGAGGTGGGGCTACCACCGGGGAGCTGTTTTTT	CASSRTSGRGGATTGELFF
-	TRBV28	TRBJ1-4	-	TGTGCCAGCAGTCCTCCCGGGGTGGAGGAAAAACTGTTTTTT	CASSPPGVEEKLFF
many	TRBV7-6	TRBJ2-5	-	TGTGCCAGCAGTTTCAGGGAAGAGACCCAGTACTTC	CASSFREETQYF
few	TRBV2	TRBJ1-3	-	TGTGCCAGCATGTCAGGGAGGGGAAACACCATATATTTT	CASMSGRGNTIYF
once	TRBV18	TRBJ1-6	TRBD1	TGTGCCAGCTCGCGGACCGGGACAGGGGTCGGTAATTCACCCCTCCACTTT	CASSRTGTGVGNSPLHF
-	TRBV7-9	TRBJ1-5	-	TGTGCCAGCAGCCTAGATCTGGGCAGTTCGGGGAGGGGTAATCAGCCCCAGCATTTT	CASSLDLGSSGRGNQPQHF
-	TRBV5-1	TRBJ1-6	TRBD1	TGCGCCAGCAGCCTCGGACAGGGGAGTTCACCCCTCCACTTT	CASSLGQGSSPLHF
few	TRBV11-3	TRBJ1-2	-	TGTGCCAGCAGCTTAGATCCGACAGCTAACTATGGCTACACCTTC	CASSLDPTANYGYTF
-	TRBV2	TRBJ2-3	TRBD2	TGTGCCAGTAGCGGGACGCGCACAGATACGCAGTATTTT	CASSGTRTDTQYF
-	TRBV4-2	TRBJ2-1	-	TGTGCCAGCAGCCCGAAGAGGGAGAACAATGAGCAGTTCTTC	CASSPKRENNEQFF